The 18 T cell receptor beta chains reported below all come from one sample, sequenced in a study of patients and donors after allogeneic stem cell transplantation. A single record per CDR3 protein comes from TCRdb applying MiXCR to the RT-PCR reads. Of around 200,000 distinct CDR3 sequences detected, around 40% appear once; the ten largest clones hold approximately 10%. Sequencing was performed on blood, either unsorted or a sorted T cell fraction (not recorded which). These receptors originate from a human donor who was either an allogeneic HSCT recipient or a stem cell or donor lymphocyte infusion donor (not recorded which). It is not recorded whose cells these are; they may come from a transplant donor.

CDR3 protein: CASSYSPGGEQYF. DNA of the CDR3: TGTGCCAGCAGTTACAGTCCTGGGGGCGAGCAGTACTTC. This rearrangement joins TRBV6-5 to TRBJ2-7; D might be TRBD1 or TRBD2, each matching 5 bases. The CDR3 is made up of 13 amino acids. Trimming removed 2 bases at V and 6 bases at J, with 11 bases between. The germline V gene encodes CDR1 MNHEY and CDR2 SVGAGI.

A few counts support this clonotype. This chain links TRBV6-1 with TRBJ1-6, with D tentatively TRBD1 (5 bases). V lost 7 bases, J lost 19 bases, and 23 bases lay in between. The CDR3 consists of 13 residues. CDR1 and CDR2 (germline): MNHNS, SASEGT. The CDR3 loop is CASTYSHQGHRHF. The CDR3 DNA reads TGTGCCAGCACTTATTCCCATCAGGGCCACCGTCACTTT.

The V gene is TRBV28, the J gene TRBJ2-1; 7 bases line up with TRBD1. V lost 5 bases and J lost 8; bases outside the gene matches: 21. The CDR3 length is 18 residues. Germline V gene data show CDR1 as MDHEN and CDR2 as SYDVKM. The CDR3 DNA reads TGTGCCAGCAGTCCACGGACAGGATTCGGAAGACCATTTGATGAGCAGTTCTTC. It codes for CASSPRTGFGRPFDEQFF.

The CDR3 nucleotides are TGTGCCAGCAGTTTAGGAAGCAACTCTGGAAACACCATATATTTT. This gives the protein CASSLGSNSGNTIYF. This rearrangement joins TRBV12-3 or TRBV12-4 to TRBJ1-3; D not resolved. V was pared by 1 base and J by 0 bases, with 7 bases between. The CDR3 runs 15 residues.

CDR3 sequence reads: CASSSQKGDSEQFF. CDR3 coding DNA: TGTGCCAGCAGCTCTCAGAAGGGGGATAGTGAGCAGTTCTTC. The V call is TRBV7-9, the J call TRBJ2-1; tentative D call: TRBD1 (6 bases). Germline CDR1 is SEHNR and CDR2 is FQNEAQ (reference sequence). The CDR3 is made up of 14 amino acids. Trimming took off 4 bases at V and 9 bases at J, with 16 bases between the two ends.

This chain connects TRBV3-1 to TRBJ2-4; TRBD2 might be the D (6 bases). The length of the CDR3 is 15 residues. Trimming took 4 bases from V and 8 from J, leaving 18 bases between them. Looked up from germline, CDR1 is LGHDT and CDR2 is YNNKEL (reference sequence). The CDR3: CASSPLLEGGDIQYF. For the CDR3, the DNA is TGTGCCAGCAGCCCTTTGTTAGAGGGAGGTGACATTCAGTACTTC.

This sequence joins TRBV18 and TRBJ1-4; a weak D match, TRBD1 (5 bases). V lost 6 bases and J 0 bases, leaving 20 bases between the germline ends. Germline values: CDR1 KGHSH, CDR2 LQKENI. The CDR3 is 18 amino acids. The CDR3 DNA reads TGTGCCAGCTCGGATACGGCAGGGCTTTTCTCAACTAATGAAAAACTGTTTTTT. Its translation: CASSDTAGLFSTNEKLFF.

The chain employs TRBV6-1 and TRBJ2-3, with D perhaps matching TRBD2 (7 bases). The CDR3 is 14 residues long. V was clipped by 2 bases and J by 5 bases, with 11 bases between them. Germline-derived CDR1 and CDR2 are MNHNS and SASEGT. The chain's CDR3 is CASSERGAGDTQYF. The DNA for the CDR3 is TGTGCCAGCAGTGAACGGGGGGCAGGAGATACGCAGTATTTT.

The chain employs TRBV12-3 or TRBV12-4 and TRBJ1-5; D uncertain. This CDR3 is 14 amino acids long. Trimming cost V 2 bases and J 4 bases, with 9 bases left between them. CDR3 residues: CASSLNSLNQPQHF. CDR3 DNA: TGTGCCAGCAGTTTAAACAGCCTAAATCAGCCCCAGCATTTT.

V usage is TRBV7-6 and J usage is TRBJ2-1; 10 bases align to TRBD1. There are 16 residues in the CDR3. CDR1 SGHVS and CDR2 FNYEAQ come from the germline V gene. Unmatched junction bases numbered 5, after V lost 4 bases and J lost 2 bases. CDR3 protein: CASSSSGTGAYNEQFF. For the CDR3, the DNA is TGTGCCAGCAGCTCCTCCGGGACAGGGGCCTACAATGAGCAGTTCTTC.

J is TRBJ1-1 and V is TRBV6-5; tentative D call: TRBD1 (5 bases). This CDR3 has 13 amino acids. Germline V gives CDR1 MNHEY, CDR2 SVGAGI. Deletions cut 9 bases from V and 3 bases from J, with 14 bases between. The CDR3 is CASSPGVDTEAFF. For the CDR3, the DNA is TGTGCCAGTAGCCCGGGGGTTGACACTGAAGCTTTCTTT.

The J gene is TRBJ1-2, the V gene TRBV10-3, with D perhaps matching TRBD1 (6 bases). Germline V gene lookup returns CDR1 ENHRY and CDR2 SYGVKD. The CDR3 totals 13 residues. V lost 8 bases and J lost 4, with 14 bases in between. DNA of the CDR3: TGTGCCATCGATACAGGGACCCGCTATGGCTACACCTTC. As protein: CAIDTGTRYGYTF.

The rearrangement joins TRBV5-1 to TRBJ2-7, with a possible D match to TRBD2 (5 bases). The CDR3 extends over 13 amino acids. The V gene lost 4 bases and the J gene lost 3 bases, with 11 bases spanning the gap. Germline V gene lookup returns CDR1 SGHRS and CDR2 YFSETQ. DNA of the CDR3: TGCGCCAGCAGCCCTGAGGGCATCTACGAGCAGTACTTC. Protein sequence: CASSPEGIYEQYF.

This chain uses TRBV29-1 with TRBJ2-1, with 11 bases aligning to TRBD2. V shed 3 bases, J shed 3 bases, and the junction held 4 bases outside the gene matches. The germline CDR1 and CDR2 sequences are SQVTM and ANQGSEA. This CDR3 has 15 residues. The CDR3 loop is CSVEGGTSGYNEQFF. The CDR3, as DNA: TGCAGCGTTGAGGGGGGGACTAGCGGCTACAATGAGCAGTTCTTC.

This sequence joins TRBV20-1 and TRBJ2-7; 9 nucleotides match TRBD1. This CDR3 is 14 amino acids long. Germline V gives CDR1 DFQATT, CDR2 SNEGSKA (reference sequence). After removal of 4 bases from V and 2 bases from J, the junction contained 6 bases not matched to a gene. CDR3 DNA: TGCAGTGCTAATGACAGGGGGTCCACCTACGAGCAGTACTTC. Translated, it gives CSANDRGSTYEQYF.

This clonotype has just a few counts. The chain uses TRBV15 and TRBJ1-5, with TRBD1 matching 11 bases. This CDR3 is 15 amino acids long. Germline V lookup: CDR1 LNHNV, CDR2 YYDKDF (reference sequence). Trimming at V came to 6 bases and at J to 3 bases, leaving 4 bases not matched to a gene. CDR3 in DNA: TGTGCCACCAGTAGGGACAGGGGGATCAATCAGCCCCAGCATTTT. Residues: CATSRDRGINQPQHF.

This clonotype was detected a few times. The chain combines TRBV5-1 with TRBJ1-5; tentative D call: TRBD1 (5 bases). CDR1 and CDR2 (germline): SGHRS, YFSETQ. Trimming shortened V by 0 bases and J by 7 bases, and 14 bases separated the two germline ends. The CDR3 extends over 15 amino acids. CDR3 in DNA: TGCGCCAGCAGCTTGGGGGGCACCTCCACCCAGCCCCAGCATTTT. This sequence encodes CASSLGGTSTQPQHF.

The chain joins TRBV7-3 to TRBJ2-2; 8 nucleotides agree with TRBD1. Germline V gene data show CDR1 as SGHTA and CDR2 as FQGTGA. Trimming removed 2 bases from V and 5 bases from J; junction bases left unmatched: 10. The CDR3 runs to 17 residues. CDR3 amino acids: CASSLYKRTGSTGELFF. As DNA, the CDR3 is TGTGCCAGCAGCTTATATAAGAGGACAGGGTCGACCGGGGAGCTGTTTTTT.